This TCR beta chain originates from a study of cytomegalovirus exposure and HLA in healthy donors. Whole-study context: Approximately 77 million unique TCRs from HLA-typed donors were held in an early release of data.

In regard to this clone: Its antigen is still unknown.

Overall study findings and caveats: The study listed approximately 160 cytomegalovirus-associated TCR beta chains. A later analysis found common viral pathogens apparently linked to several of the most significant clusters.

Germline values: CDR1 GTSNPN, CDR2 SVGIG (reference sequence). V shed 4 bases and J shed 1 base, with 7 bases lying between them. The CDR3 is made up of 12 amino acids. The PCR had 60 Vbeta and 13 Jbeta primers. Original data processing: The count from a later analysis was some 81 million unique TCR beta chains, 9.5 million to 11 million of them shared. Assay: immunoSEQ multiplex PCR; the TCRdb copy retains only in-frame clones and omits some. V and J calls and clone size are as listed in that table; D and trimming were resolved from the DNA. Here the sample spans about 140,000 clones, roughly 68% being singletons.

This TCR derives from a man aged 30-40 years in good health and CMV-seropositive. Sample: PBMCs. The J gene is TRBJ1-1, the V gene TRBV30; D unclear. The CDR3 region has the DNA TGTGCCTGGAAAGGAGAGAACACTGAAGCTTTCTTT. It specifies CAWKGENTEAFF.